The T cell receptor beta chain described here comes from a study of shared clonotypes between healthy human individuals. The CDR3 contains 15 residues. V shed 5 bases and J 4 bases; nucleotides not matched to a gene: 5. CDR1 SEHNR and CDR2 FQNEAQ come from the germline V gene (reference sequence). TCRdb's table, derived via immunoSEQ multiplex PCR, lists solely in-frame clones and lacks some. The table includes roughly 2,500,000 clones, under 95% detected once. The specimen sequenced was naive CD4+ T cells from PBMCs. Subset denoted: CD45RA+ positively selected. The sequence was collected from a man aged 18 to 29 in good health. Some clones in this sample may be carry-over from other donors' samples. V usage is TRBV7-9 and J usage is TRBJ1-6; 7 nucleotides align to TRBD1. The CDR3 DNA is TGTGCCAGCAGCGCCGCGGGACAGTATAATTCACCCCTCCACTTT. Amino acids: CASSAAGQYNSPLHF.